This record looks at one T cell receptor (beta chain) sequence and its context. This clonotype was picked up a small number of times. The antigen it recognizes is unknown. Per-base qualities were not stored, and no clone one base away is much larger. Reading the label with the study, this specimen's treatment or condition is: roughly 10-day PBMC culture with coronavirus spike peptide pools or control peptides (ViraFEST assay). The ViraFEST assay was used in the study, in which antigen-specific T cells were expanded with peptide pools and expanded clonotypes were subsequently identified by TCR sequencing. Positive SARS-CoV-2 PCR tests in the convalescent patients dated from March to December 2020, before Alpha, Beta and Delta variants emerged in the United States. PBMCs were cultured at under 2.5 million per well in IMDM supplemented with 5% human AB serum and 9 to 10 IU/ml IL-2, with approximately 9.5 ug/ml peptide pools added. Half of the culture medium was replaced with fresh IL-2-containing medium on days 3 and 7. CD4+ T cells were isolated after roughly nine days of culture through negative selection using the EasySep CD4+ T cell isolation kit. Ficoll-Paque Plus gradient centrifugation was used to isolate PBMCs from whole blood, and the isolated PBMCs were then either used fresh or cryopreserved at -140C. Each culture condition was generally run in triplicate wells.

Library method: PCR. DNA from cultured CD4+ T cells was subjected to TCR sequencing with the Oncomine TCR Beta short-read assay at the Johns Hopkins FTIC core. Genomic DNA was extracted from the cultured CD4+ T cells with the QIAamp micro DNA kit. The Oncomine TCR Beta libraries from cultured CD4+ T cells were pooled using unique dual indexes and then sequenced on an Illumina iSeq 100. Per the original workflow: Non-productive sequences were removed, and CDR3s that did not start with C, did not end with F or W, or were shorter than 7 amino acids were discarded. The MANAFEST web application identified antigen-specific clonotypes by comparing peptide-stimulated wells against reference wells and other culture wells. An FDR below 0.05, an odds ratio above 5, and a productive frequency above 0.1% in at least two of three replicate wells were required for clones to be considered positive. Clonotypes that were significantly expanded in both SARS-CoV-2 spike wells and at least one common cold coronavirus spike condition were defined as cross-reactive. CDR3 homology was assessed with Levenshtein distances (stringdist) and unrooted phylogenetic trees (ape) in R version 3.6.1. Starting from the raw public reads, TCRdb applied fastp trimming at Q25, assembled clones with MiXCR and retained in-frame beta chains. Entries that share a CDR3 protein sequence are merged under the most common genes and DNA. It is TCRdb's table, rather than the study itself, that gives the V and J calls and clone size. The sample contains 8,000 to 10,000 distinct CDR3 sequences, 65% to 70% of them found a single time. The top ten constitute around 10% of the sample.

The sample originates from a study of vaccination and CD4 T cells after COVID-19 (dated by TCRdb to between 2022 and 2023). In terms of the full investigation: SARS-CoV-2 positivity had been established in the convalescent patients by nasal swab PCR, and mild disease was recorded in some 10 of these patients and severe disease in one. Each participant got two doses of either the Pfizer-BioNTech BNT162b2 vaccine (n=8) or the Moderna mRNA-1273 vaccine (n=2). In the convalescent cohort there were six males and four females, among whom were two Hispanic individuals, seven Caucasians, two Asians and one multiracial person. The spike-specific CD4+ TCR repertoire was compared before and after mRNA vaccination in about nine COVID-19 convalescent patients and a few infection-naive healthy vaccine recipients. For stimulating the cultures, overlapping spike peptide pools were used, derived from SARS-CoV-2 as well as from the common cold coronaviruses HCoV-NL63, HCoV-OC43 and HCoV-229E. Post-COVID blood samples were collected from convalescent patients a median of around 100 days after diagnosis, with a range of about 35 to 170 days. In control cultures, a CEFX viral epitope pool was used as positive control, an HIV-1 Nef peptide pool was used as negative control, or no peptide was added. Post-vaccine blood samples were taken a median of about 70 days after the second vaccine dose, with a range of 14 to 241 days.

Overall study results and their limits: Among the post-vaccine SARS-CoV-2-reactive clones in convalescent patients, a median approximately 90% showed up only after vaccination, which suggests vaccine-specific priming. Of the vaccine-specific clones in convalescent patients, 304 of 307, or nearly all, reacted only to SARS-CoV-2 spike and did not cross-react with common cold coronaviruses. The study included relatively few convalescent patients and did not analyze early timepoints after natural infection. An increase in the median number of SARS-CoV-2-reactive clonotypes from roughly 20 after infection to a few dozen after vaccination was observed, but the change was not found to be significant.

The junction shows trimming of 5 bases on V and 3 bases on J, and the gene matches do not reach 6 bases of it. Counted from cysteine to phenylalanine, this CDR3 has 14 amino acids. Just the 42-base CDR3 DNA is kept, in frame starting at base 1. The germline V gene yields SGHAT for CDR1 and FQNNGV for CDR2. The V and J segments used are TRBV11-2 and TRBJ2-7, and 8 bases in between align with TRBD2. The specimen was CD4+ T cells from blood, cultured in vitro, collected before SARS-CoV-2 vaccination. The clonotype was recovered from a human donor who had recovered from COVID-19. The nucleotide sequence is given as TGTGCCAGCAGCCGCGGCGGGGGGAACTACGAGCAGTACTTC. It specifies CASSRGGGNYEQYF.